This TCR beta chain emerged from a study of blood T cells in healthy people across ages. Combining a sample-barcoded 5' primer with a J-beta primer mix, a second PCR ran for roughly 6 to 12 cycles. In TCRdb, the 5' RACE reads were re-called with MiXCR into one record per CDR3 protein. The table lists 1,800,000 or so distinct CDR3 sequences, about two fifths of them singletons. This clonotype showed up just a few times. The sequencing sample was made of blood. The sequence came from a human donor in good health.

The CDR3 sequence is CASSQRGGVYGYTF. In DNA, the CDR3 is TGTGCCAGCAGCCAGCGAGGAGGGGTGTATGGCTACACCTTC. V and J are TRBV28 and TRBJ1-2, with TRBD1 as a possible D gene (5 bases). This CDR3 is 14 amino acids long. The V and J ends lost 6 bases and 5 bases respectively, with 16 bases between them. Germline CDR1 and CDR2: MDHEN and SYDVKM.